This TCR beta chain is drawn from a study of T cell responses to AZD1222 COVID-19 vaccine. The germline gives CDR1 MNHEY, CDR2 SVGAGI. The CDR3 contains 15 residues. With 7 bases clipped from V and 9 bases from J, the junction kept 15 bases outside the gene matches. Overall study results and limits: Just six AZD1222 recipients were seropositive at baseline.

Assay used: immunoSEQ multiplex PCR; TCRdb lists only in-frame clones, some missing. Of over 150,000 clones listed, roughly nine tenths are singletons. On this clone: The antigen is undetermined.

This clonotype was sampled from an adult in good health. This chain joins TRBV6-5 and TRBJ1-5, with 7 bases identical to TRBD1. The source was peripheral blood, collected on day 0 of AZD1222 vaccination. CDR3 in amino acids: CASKPLGGQFWPQHF. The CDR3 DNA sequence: TGTGCCAGCAAACCGCTAGGGGGACAGTTTTGGCCCCAGCATTTT.